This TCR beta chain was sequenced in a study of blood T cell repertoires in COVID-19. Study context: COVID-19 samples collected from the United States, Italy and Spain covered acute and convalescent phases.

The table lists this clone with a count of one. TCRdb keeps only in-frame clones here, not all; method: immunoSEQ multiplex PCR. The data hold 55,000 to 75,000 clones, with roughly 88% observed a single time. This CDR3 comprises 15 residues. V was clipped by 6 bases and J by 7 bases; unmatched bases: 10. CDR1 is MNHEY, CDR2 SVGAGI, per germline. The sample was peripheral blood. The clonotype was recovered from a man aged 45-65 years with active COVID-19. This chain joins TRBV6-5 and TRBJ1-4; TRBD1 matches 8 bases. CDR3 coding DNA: TGTGCCAGCAGCTTACGACAGGGGCGAGGTGAAAAACTGTTTTTT. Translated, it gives CASSLRQGRGEKLFF.